Sequencing of this T cell receptor beta chain was carried out in a study of CD8 T cells in Susac syndrome. Reverse transcription used 0.5 to 1 ug RNA and random hexamers. TCRdb analysed the immunoSEQ multiplex PCR reads with MiXCR anew, one entry per CDR3 protein. The table includes approximately 100,000 distinct CDR3 sequences, 94% detected once. As for this clonotype: The antigen is not known.

Overall study findings and caveats: The total CD8+ repertoires contained around 15 Susac-specific public clones, and the CD8+ TEMRA repertoires contained a few.

The TCR originated in a human donor with Susac syndrome. The material sequenced was CD8+ T cells from PBMCs.

As DNA, the CDR3 is TGTGCCAGCAGCCAAAGCCCTAACTATGGCTACACCTTC. It translates to CASSQSPNYGYTF. The rearrangement links TRBV3-1 to TRBJ1-2; D gene unclear. The CDR3 is made up of 13 amino acids. Germline V gene sequence: CDR1 LGHDT, CDR2 YNNKEL (reference sequence). V shed 2 bases and J shed 0 bases, with 4 bases lying between them. The complete variable domain, with remaining parts taken from reference TRBV3-1 and TRBJ1-2, reads DTAVSQTPKYLVTQMGNDKSIKCEQNLGHDTMYWYKQDSKKFLKIMFSYNNKELIINETVPNRFSPKSPDKAHLNLHINSLELGDSAVYFCASSQSPNYGYTFGSGTRLTVV.